These 21 T cell receptor beta chains came from one sample sequenced in a study of cytomegalovirus exposure and HLA in healthy donors. PCR involved 60 Vbeta and 13 Jbeta primers. Sequencing used immunoSEQ multiplex PCR; TCRdb keeps in-frame clones, though not all of them. The sample lists about 190,000 clones, about 81% seen once, with more than 1.5% in the top ten. The sequencing input was PBMCs. These receptor sequences come from a young man in good health and CMV-seronegative.

The chain has TRBV11-3 and TRBJ1-2; 8 nucleotides align to TRBD1. After removal of 2 bases from V and 0 bases from J, the junction contained 8 bases not matched to a gene. The CDR3 consists of 17 residues. Per germline, CDR1 SGHNT and CDR2 YENEEA. As DNA, the CDR3 is TGTGCCAGCAGCTTATTCGGGACAGGAGAGGCTAACTATGGCTACACCTTC. Amino acids: CASSLFGTGEANYGYTF. The entire variable domain, with the rest obtained from reference TRBV11-3 and TRBJ1-2, is as follows: EAGVVQSPRYKIIEKKQPVAFWCNPISGHNTLYWYLQNLGQGPELLIRYENEEAVDDSQLPKDRFSAERLKGVDSTLKIQPAELGDSAVYLCASSLFGTGEANYGYTFGSGTRLTVV.

For this clone: A junction boundary mismatches the germline segment, possibly from a read error. This chain connects TRBV7-9 to TRBJ1-5; 7 bases match TRBD1. Germline V CDR1 and CDR2: SEHNR, FQNEAQ (reference sequence). The CDR3 covers 17 residues. The CDR3 DNA sequence: TGTTCCAGCAGCTTAGACGACTCAGGGGGGAAGAATCAGCCCCAGCATTTT. Its translation: CSSSLDDSGGKNQPQHF.

The chain has TRBV4-3 and TRBJ2-1, with unresolved D. Trimming left V 0 bases short and J 7 bases short, with 13 bases between. The CDR3 is 15 amino acids. The germline CDR1 and CDR2 sequences are LGHNA and YSLEER. The CDR3, as DNA: TGCGCCAGCAGCCAAGATGTGATAGCTTGGAATGAGCAGTTCTTC. Protein: CASSQDVIAWNEQFF.

On this clone: Germline is not matched at one junction end, which may reflect a read error. The chain is built from TRBV5-1 and TRBJ2-7; 10 positions agree with TRBD2. The CDR3 runs 17 residues. Germline loops: CDR1 SGHRS, CDR2 YFSETQ. The CDR3 nucleotides read TGCGCCAGCCCGTTCCTAGCGGGAGTGAACAGAAACTACGAGCAGTGCTTC. Its protein is CASPFLAGVNRNYEQCF.

This sequence joins TRBV9 and TRBJ2-7; tentative D call: TRBD1 (5 bases). Germline V gene data show CDR1 as SGDLS and CDR2 as YYNGEE. V gave up 1 base and J gave up 4 bases, with 9 bases separating them. The CDR3 consists of 13 residues. CDR3 sequence reads: CASSVQGGYEQYF. CDR3 nucleotides: TGTGCCAGCAGCGTACAGGGCGGATACGAGCAGTACTTC.

Here the CDR3 reads CASSRGLQGFATEAFF. CDR3 in DNA: TGCGCCAGCAGCCGAGGGCTCCAGGGGTTCGCCACTGAAGCTTTCTTT. This rearrangement joins TRBV4-3 to TRBJ1-1; tentative D call: TRBD1 (6 bases). V was trimmed by 4 bases and J by 4 bases, leaving 19 bases between them. CDR1 and CDR2 (germline): LGHNA, YSLEER. CDR3 length: 16 residues.

The chain links TRBV5-5 to TRBJ1-1; no clear D. Germline CDR1 SGHKS, CDR2 YYEKEE (reference sequence). This CDR3 has 14 amino acids. Trimming cost V 1 base and J 2 bases, with 9 bases left between them. The CDR3 here is CASSLSGSNTEAFF. CDR3 nucleotides: TGTGCCAGCAGCTTGTCTGGTAGTAACACTGAAGCTTTCTTT.

The chain uses TRBV2 and TRBJ2-2; a weak D match, TRBD2 (6 bases). The CDR3 consists of 14 residues. CDR1 SNHLY and CDR2 FYNNEI come from the germline V gene. V lost 8 bases and J 2 bases, leaving 12 bases between the germline ends. Here the CDR3 reads CASEVADNTGELFF. The CDR3 bases are TGTGCCAGCGAGGTAGCGGATAACACCGGGGAGCTGTTTTTT. Full variable domain (rest looked up from reference TRBV2 and TRBJ2-2): EPEVTQTPSHQVTQMGQEVILRCVPISNHLYFYWYRQILGQKVEFLVSFYNNEISEKSEIFDDQFSVERPDGSNFTLKIRSTKLEDSAMYFCASEVADNTGELFFGEGSRLTVL.

The V and J genes are TRBV6-5 and TRBJ1-2; D possibly corresponds to TRBD1 (5 bases). The ends were cut back, 4 bases at V and 8 bases at J, with 11 bases in the middle. CDR1 and CDR2 (germline): MNHEY, SVGAGI. The CDR3 loop spans 12 amino acids. The CDR3 DNA follows: TGTGCCAGCAGTTCACAGGCTTGGGGCTACACCTTC. This translates into CASSSQAWGYTF.

About this clone itself: One junction end disagrees with the germline gene, perhaps due to a read error. The rearrangement joins TRBV9 to TRBJ1-2; maybe TRBD1 (5 bases). CDR1 SGDLS and CDR2 YYNGEE come from the germline V gene. This CDR3 spans 14 amino acids. The CDR3 coding sequence is TGTGTCAGCAGCCCCGAAGGCGGGACGAAGGGCTACACCTTC. It translates to CVSSPEGGTKGYTF.

V and J are TRBV7-2 and TRBJ2-5; TRBD1 might be the D (8 bases). Germline V gene lookup returns CDR1 SGHTA and CDR2 FQGNSA. Trimming took off 4 bases at V and 5 bases at J, with 17 bases between the two ends. The length of the CDR3 is 15 residues. The CDR3 here is CASSSRTGRAETQYF. The DNA of the CDR3 is TGTGCCAGCAGCTCAAGGACAGGGAGGGCGGAGACCCAGTACTTC.

The J gene is TRBJ2-3, the V gene TRBV9; 8 bases fit TRBD1. The length of the CDR3 is 16 residues. Unmatched junction bases numbered 6, after V lost 1 base and J lost 2 bases. The germline gives CDR1 SGDLS, CDR2 YYNGEE. CDR3 DNA sequence: TGTGCCAGCAGCGTAATGCAGGGGGCTTTCACAGATACGCAGTATTTT. It codes for CASSVMQGAFTDTQYF. The whole variable domain, filled in from reference TRBV9 and TRBJ2-3, reads DSGVTQTPKHLITATGQRVTLRCSPRSGDLSVYWYQQSLDQGLQFLIQYYNGEERAKGNILERFSAQQFPDLHSELNLSSLELGDSALYFCASSVMQGAFTDTQYFGPGTRLTVL.

This sequence joins TRBV7-3 and TRBJ1-1; 9 bases match TRBD1. The germline gives CDR1 SGHTA, CDR2 FQGTGA. This CDR3 has 17 amino acids. The V segment lost 2 bases and the J segment 5 bases; nucleotides outside the gene matches: 12. CDR3 region: CASSLGVGDRAKTEAFF. CDR3 sequence (DNA): TGTGCCAGCAGCTTAGGAGTGGGGGACAGGGCAAAAACTGAAGCTTTCTTT.

The V and J genes are TRBV5-1 and TRBJ2-1; D is possibly TRBD2 (6 bases). The CDR3 has 13 amino acids. CDR1 and CDR2 (germline): SGHRS, YFSETQ. Trimming stripped 0 bases from V and 5 bases from J, with 6 bases between. The CDR3 coding sequence is TGCGCCAGCAGCTTGGGACTAGACAATGAGCAGTTCTTC. Translated, it gives CASSLGLDNEQFF. The variable domain in full, completed from reference TRBV5-1 and TRBJ2-1, reads KAGVTQTPRYLIKTRGQQVTLSCSPISGHRSVSWYQQTPGQGLQFLFEYFSETQRNKGNFPGRFSGRQFSNSRSEMNVSTLELGDSALYLCASSLGLDNEQFFGPGTRLTVL.

V and J are TRBV9 and TRBJ2-1; 8 nucleotides match TRBD2. V lost 5 bases and J lost 6; bases outside the gene matches: 10. Germline V gene data show CDR1 as SGDLS and CDR2 as YYNGEE. The CDR3 runs 15 residues. CDR3 protein: CASSGSGNEVNEQFF. The CDR3 DNA sequence: TGTGCCAGCAGTGGTAGCGGGAATGAGGTCAATGAGCAGTTCTTC.

Note on this clone: At one boundary the junction diverges from the germline segment, which might be a read error. This sequence joins TRBV7-9 and TRBJ2-1; TRBD1 agrees at 8 bases. Germline V gene sequence: CDR1 SEHNR, CDR2 FQNEAQ (reference sequence). This CDR3 contains 14 residues. CDR3 nucleotides: TGTTCCAGCAGTGACAGGGGAACCTACAATGAGCAGTTCTTC. This translates into CSSSDRGTYNEQFF.

This sequence joins TRBV19 and TRBJ1-2; 8 bases fit TRBD1. J lost 4 bases, V lost 5 bases, and 3 bases had no gene match. The germline V gene encodes CDR1 LNHDA and CDR2 SQIVND (reference sequence). The CDR3 consists of 13 residues. The CDR3 DNA is TGTGCCAGTAGTGTGGACAGGGCCTATGGCTACACCTTC. Its translation is CASSVDRAYGYTF.

The chain employs TRBV19 and TRBJ2-6, with a possible D match to TRBD2 (6 bases). The CDR3 contains 18 residues. Germline assignment: CDR1 LNHDA and CDR2 SQIVND (reference sequence). The V end was cut by 4 bases, the J end by 4 bases, with 20 bases between. The CDR3, as DNA: TGTGCCAGTAGTACACCCGGGCTCCGACGGGGGGGGGCCAACGTCCTGACTTTC. Amino acid sequence: CASSTPGLRRGGANVLTF.

The chain is built from TRBV18 and TRBJ1-5, with D perhaps matching TRBD1 (5 bases). Trimming left V 2 bases short and J 6 bases short, with 14 bases between. In germline, CDR1 is KGHSH, CDR2 LQKENI. The CDR3 is 15 residues long. CDR3 region: CASSPGVGGGQPQHF. As DNA, the CDR3 is TGTGCCAGCTCACCAGGAGTGGGGGGGGGTCAGCCCCAGCATTTT.

The V gene is TRBV9, the J gene TRBJ2-7, with TRBD2 matching 11 bases. This CDR3 has 16 residues. CDR1 is SGDLS, CDR2 YYNGEE, per germline. Germline trimming cut 4 bases from V and 3 bases from J; bases unmatched to any gene: 9. In nucleotides, the CDR3 is TGTGCCAGCAGCCCAGATGGGACTAGCGGTTACTACGAGCAGTACTTC. Its protein product is CASSPDGTSGYYEQYF.

A note on this clone: The sample contains more than one DNA sequence encoding this CDR3. The rearrangement uses TRBV4-1 and TRBJ2-1; 9 bases match TRBD2. With V trimmed by 1 base and J by 5 bases, 9 bases remained unmatched. The CDR3 sequence is 17 residues long. Germline V gives CDR1 MGHRA, CDR2 YSYEKL. CDR3 sequence reads: CASSQGPAGGKNNEQFF. CDR3 bases: TGCGCCAGCAGCCAAGGCCCAGCGGGAGGAAAAAACAATGAGCAGTTCTTC.